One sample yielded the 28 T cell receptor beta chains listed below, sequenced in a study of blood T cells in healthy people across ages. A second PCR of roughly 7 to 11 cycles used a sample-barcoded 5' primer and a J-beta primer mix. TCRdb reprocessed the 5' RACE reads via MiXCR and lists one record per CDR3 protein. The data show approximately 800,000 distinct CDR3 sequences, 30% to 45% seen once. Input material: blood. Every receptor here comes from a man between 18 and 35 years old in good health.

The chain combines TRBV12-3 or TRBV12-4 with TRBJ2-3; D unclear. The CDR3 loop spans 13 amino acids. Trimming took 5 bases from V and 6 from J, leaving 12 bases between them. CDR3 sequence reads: CASSPSRWDTQYF. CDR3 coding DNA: TGTGCCAGCAGTCCAAGTCGGTGGGATACGCAGTATTTT.

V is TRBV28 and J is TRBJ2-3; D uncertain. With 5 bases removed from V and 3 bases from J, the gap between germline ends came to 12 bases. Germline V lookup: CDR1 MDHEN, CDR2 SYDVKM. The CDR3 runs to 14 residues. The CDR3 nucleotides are TGTGCCAGCAGTCAAGGACGTGTTACAGATACGCAGTATTTT. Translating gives CASSQGRVTDTQYF.

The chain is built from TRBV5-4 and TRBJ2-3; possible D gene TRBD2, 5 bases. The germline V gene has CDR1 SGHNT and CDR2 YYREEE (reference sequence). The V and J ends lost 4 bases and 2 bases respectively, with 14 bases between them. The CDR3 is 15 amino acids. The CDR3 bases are TGTGCCAGCAGCCGCCGGGATAGACACACAGATACGCAGTATTTT. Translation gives CASSRRDRHTDTQYF.

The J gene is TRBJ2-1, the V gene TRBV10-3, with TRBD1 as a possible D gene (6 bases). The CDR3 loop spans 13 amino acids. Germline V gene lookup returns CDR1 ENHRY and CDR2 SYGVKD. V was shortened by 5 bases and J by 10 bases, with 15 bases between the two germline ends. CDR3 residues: CAISWDIGYEQFF. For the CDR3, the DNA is TGTGCCATCAGTTGGGACATCGGGTACGAGCAGTTCTTC.

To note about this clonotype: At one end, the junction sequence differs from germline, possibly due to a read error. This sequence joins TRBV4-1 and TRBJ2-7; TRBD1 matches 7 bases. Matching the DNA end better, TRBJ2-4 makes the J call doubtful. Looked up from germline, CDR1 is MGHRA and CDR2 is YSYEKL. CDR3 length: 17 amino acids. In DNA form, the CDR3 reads TGCACCAGCAGCCAAGATGAAAGGGGGCGGCCCAAAAACATTCAGTACTTC. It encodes CTSSQDERGRPKNIQYF.

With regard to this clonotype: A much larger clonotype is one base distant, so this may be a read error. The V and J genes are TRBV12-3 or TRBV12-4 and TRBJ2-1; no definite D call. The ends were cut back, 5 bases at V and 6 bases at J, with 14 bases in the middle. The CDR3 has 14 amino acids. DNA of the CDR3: TGTGCCAGCAGTGTGGGGTCTTATCTCAATGAGCAGTTCTTC. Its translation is CASSVGSYLNEQFF.

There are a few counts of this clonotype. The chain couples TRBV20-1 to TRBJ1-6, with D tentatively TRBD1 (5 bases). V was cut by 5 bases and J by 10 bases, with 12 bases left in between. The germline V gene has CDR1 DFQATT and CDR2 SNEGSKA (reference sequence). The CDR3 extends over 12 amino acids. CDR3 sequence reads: CSAQRRDSPLHF. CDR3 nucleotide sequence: TGCAGTGCTCAGCGGAGGGACTCACCCCTCCACTTT.

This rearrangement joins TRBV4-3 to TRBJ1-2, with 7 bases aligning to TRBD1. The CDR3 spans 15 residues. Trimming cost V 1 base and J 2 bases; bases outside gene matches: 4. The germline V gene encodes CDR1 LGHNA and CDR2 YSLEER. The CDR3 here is CASSQAPTGNYGYTF. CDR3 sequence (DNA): TGCGCCAGCAGCCAAGCCCCGACAGGGAACTATGGCTACACCTTC.

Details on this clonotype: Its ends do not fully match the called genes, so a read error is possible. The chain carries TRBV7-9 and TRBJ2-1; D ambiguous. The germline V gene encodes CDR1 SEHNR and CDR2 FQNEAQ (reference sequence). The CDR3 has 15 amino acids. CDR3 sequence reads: CARSQHLDPNNEQFF. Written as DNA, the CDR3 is TGTGCCCGCAGCCAGCATCTGGACCCCAACAATGAGCAGTTCTTC.

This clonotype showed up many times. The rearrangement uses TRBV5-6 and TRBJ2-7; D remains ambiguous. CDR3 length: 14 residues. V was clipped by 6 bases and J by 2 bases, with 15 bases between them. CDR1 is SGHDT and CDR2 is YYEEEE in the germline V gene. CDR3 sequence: CASTSPTSTYEQYF. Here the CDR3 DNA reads TGTGCCAGCACGAGTCCCACCAGCACCTACGAGCAGTACTTC.

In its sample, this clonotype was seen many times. The CDR3 bases are TGCAGCGTTGGCCCTAGCGGGGGATACGAGCAGTACTTC. Encoded protein: CSVGPSGGYEQYF. The chain has TRBV29-1 and TRBJ2-7; TRBD2 aligns across 10 bases. Germline values: CDR1 SQVTM, CDR2 ANQGSEA. The V segment lost 4 bases and the J segment 4 bases; nucleotides outside the gene matches: 4. The CDR3 sequence is 13 residues long.

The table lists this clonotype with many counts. CDR3 amino acids: CASSFPGVGYGYTF. The DNA for the CDR3 is TGTGCCAGCAGCTTCCCAGGGGTCGGCTATGGCTACACCTTC. The V and J genes are TRBV7-9 and TRBJ1-2; weak D call: TRBD1 (6 bases). CDR1 and CDR2 (germline): SEHNR, FQNEAQ (reference sequence). Trimming removed 3 bases from V and 4 bases from J, with 12 bases in between. The length of the CDR3 is 14 residues.

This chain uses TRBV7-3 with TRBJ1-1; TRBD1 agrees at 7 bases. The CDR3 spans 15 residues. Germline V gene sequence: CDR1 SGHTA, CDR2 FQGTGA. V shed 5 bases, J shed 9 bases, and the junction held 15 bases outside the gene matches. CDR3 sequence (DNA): TGTGCCAGCAGCCAAGGGACAGCCGAGGGGACTAAAGCTTTCTTT. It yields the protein CASSQGTAEGTKAFF.

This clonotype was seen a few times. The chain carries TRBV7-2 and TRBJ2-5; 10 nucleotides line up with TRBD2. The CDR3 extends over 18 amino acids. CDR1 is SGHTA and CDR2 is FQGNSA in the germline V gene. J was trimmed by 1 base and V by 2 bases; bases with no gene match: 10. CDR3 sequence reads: CASSLNSGGLLSQETQYF. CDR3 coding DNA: TGTGCCAGCAGCTTAAATAGCGGGGGGCTCCTCTCCCAAGAGACCCAGTACTTC.

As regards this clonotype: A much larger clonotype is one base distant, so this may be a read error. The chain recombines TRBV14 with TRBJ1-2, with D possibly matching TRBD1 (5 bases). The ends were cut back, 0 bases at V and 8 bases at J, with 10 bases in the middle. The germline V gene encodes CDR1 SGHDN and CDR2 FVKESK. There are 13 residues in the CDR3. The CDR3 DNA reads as TGTGCCAGCAGCCAAGATCTGGGGGGGGGCTACACCTTC. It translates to CASSQDLGGGYTF.

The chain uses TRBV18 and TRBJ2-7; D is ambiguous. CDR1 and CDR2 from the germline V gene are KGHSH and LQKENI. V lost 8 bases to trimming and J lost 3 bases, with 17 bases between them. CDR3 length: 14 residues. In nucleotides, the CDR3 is TGTGCCAGCGCCTCGTCGGACGTAGGCTACGAGCAGTACTTC. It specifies CASASSDVGYEQYF.

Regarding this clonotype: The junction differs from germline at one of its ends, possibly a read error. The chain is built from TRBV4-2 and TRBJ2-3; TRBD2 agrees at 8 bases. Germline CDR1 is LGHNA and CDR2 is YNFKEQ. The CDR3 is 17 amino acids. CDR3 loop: CASSQEWAGGRTDTRYF. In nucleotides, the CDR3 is TGTGCCAGCAGCCAAGAATGGGCGGGGGGCCGCACAGATACGCGGTATTTT.

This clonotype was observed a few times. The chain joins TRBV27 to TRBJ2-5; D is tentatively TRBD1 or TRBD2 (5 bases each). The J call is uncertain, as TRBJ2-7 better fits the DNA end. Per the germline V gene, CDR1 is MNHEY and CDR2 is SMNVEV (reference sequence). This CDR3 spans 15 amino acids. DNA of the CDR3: TGTGCCAGCAGTTCGCGTGCAGGGAGCGTTAACGAGCAGTACTTC. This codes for CASSSRAGSVNEQYF.

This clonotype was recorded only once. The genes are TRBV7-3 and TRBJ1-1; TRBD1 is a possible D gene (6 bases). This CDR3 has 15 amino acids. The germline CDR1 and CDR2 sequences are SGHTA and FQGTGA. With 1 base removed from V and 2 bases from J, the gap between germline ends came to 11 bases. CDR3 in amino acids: CASSLNQGRNTEAFF. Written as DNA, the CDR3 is TGTGCCAGCAGCTTAAATCAGGGGCGCAACACTGAAGCTTTCTTT.

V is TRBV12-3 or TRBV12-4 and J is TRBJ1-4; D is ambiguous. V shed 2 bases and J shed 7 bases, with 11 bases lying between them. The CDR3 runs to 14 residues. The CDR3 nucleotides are TGTGCCAGCAGTTTATTACAAGGGAGTGAAAAACTGTTTTTT. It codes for CASSLLQGSEKLFF.

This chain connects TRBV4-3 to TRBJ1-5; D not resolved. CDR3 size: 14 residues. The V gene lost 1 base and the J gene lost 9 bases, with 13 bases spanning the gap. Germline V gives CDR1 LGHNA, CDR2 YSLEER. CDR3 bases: TGCGCCAGCAGCCAAGCACATGTTGGGCGGCCCCAGCATTTT. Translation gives CASSQAHVGRPQHF.

This chain's CDR3 is CSVEGVRDRPYEQYF. The DNA of the CDR3 is TGCAGCGTTGAAGGGGTCCGGGACAGACCCTACGAGCAGTACTTC. The chain joins TRBV29-1 to TRBJ2-7; the match to TRBD1 covers 7 bases. CDR3 length equals 15 residues. Germline V gene sequence: CDR1 SQVTM, CDR2 ANQGSEA. The trim removed 1 base at V and 2 bases at J, leaving 8 bases unmatched.

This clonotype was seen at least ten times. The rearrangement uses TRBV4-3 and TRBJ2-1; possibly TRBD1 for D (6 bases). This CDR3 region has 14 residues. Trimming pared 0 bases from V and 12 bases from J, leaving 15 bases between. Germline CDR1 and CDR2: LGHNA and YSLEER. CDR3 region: CASSQDSSPTGQFF. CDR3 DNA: TGCGCCAGCAGCCAAGATTCTTCCCCGACAGGGCAGTTCTTC.

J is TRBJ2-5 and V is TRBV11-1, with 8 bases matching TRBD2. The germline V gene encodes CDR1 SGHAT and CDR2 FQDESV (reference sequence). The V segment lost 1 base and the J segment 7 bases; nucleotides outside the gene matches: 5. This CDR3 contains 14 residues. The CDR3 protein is CASSLELAVGTQYF. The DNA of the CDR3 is TGTGCCAGCAGCTTAGAACTAGCGGTGGGGACCCAGTACTTC.

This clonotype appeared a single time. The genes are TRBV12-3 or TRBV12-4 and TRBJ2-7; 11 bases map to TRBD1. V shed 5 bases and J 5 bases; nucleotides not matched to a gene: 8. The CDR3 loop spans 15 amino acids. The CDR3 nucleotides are TGTGCCAGCAGTGGCCCGGGACAGGGGGTTAACGAGCAGTACTTC. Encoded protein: CASSGPGQGVNEQYF.

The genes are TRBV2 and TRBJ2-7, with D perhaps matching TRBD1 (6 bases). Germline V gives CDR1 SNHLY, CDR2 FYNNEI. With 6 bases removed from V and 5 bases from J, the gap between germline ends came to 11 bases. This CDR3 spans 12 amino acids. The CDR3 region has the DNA TGTGCCAGCAGAATAGGGGGTCACGAGCAGTACTTC. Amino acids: CASRIGGHEQYF.

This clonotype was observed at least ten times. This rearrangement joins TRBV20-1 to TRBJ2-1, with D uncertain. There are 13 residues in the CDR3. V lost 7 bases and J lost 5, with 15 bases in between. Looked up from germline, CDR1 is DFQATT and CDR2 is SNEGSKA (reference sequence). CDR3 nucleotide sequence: TGCAGTGGGGTCGGAGACGCCAACAATGAGCAGTTCTTC. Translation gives CSGVGDANNEQFF.

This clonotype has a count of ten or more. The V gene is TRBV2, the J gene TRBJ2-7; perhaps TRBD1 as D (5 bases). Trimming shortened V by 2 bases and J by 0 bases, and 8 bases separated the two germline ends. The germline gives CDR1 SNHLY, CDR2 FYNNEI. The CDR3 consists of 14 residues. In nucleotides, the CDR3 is TGTGCCAGCAGTGAATTGGACAACTCCTACGAGCAGTACTTC. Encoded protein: CASSELDNSYEQYF.